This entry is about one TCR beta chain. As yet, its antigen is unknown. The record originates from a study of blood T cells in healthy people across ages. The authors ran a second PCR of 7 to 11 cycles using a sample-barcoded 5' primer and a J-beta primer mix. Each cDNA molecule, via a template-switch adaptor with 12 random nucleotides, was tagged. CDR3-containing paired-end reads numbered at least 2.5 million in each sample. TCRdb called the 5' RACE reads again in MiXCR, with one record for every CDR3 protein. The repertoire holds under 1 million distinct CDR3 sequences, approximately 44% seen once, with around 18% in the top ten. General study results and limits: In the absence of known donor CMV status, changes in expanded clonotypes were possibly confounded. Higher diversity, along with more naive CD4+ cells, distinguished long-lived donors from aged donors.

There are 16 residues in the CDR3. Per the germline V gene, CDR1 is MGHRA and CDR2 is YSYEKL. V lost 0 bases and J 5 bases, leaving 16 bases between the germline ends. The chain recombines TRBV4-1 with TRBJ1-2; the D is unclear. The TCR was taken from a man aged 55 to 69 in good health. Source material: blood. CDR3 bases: TGCGCCAGCAGCCAAGATGTGGCAGGCCTGAGGTATGGCTACACCTTC. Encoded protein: CASSQDVAGLRYGYTF.